This entry concerns a single T cell receptor (beta chain). The antigen is not known. This sample is drawn from a study of cytomegalovirus exposure and HLA in healthy donors. Regarding the study as a whole: An assumption of roughly uniform sequencing depth across donors underlay the presence/absence analyses. Based on reports, TCR beta sequences accurately predicted HLA-A and HLA-B alleles for most subjects.

PCR involved 60 Vbeta and 13 Jbeta primers. Measured with immunoSEQ multiplex PCR; TCRdb has only the in-frame clones, and not every one. The listing records under 90,000 clones. Sequenced input: PBMCs. This sequence was found in a man in his fifties in good health and CMV-seropositive.

The CDR3 reads CASSMTGTQIYEQYF. The CDR3 DNA reads TGTGCCAGCAGTATGACCGGGACTCAGATCTACGAGCAGTACTTC. The chain employs TRBV5-6 and TRBJ2-7, with D perhaps matching TRBD2 (6 bases). V was clipped by 5 bases and J by 3 bases, with 18 bases between them. CDR3 length: 15 amino acids. CDR1 is SGHDT and CDR2 is YYEEEE in the germline V gene.